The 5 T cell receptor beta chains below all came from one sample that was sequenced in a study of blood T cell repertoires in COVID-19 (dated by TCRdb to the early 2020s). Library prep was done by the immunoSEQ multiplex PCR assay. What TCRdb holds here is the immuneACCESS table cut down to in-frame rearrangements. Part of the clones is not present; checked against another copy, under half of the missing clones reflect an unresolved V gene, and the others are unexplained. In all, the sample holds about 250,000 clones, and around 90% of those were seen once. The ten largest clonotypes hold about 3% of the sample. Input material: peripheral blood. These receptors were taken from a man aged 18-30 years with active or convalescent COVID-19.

The CDR3 sequence: CASSSNIKPRGRNTEAFF. The CDR3 bases are TGTGCCAGCAGTTCCAACATAAAACCCAGGGGGCGGAACACTGAAGCTTTCTTT. This sequence joins TRBV28 and TRBJ1-1; 8 positions match TRBD1. J gave up 1 base and V 4 bases, and 14 bases lay outside the gene matches. This CDR3 contains 18 residues. Germline CDR1 reads MDHEN; CDR2 reads SYDVKM.

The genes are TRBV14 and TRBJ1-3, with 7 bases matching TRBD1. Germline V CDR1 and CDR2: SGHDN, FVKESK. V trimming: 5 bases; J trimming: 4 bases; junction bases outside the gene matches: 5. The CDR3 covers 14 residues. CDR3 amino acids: CASSSRTGGNTIYF. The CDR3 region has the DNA TGTGCCAGCAGCTCCCGGACAGGCGGAAACACCATATATTTT.

The CDR3 sequence: CASSSGQGNQPQHF. The CDR3 DNA sequence: TGTGCCAGCAGTTCGGGACAGGGGAATCAGCCCCAGCATTTT. The chain uses TRBV28 and TRBJ1-5; 10 positions agree with TRBD1. Germline V CDR1 and CDR2: MDHEN, SYDVKM. The CDR3 totals 14 residues. J was trimmed by 4 bases and V by 4 bases; bases with no gene match: 1.

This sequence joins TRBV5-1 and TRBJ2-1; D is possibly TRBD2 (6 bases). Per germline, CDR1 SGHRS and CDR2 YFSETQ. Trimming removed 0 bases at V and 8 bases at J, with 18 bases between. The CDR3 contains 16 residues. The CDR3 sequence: CASSLARDLTTDEQFF. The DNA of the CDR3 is TGCGCCAGCAGCTTGGCCAGGGACTTAACGACAGATGAGCAGTTCTTC.

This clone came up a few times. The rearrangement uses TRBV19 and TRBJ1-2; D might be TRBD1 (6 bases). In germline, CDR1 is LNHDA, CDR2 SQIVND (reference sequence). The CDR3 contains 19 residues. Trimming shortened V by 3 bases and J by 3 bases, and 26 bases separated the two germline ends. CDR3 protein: CASSIMGIRQDSNYYGYTF. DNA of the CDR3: TGTGCCAGTAGTATTATGGGAATTAGACAGGACAGCAATTACTATGGCTACACCTTC.